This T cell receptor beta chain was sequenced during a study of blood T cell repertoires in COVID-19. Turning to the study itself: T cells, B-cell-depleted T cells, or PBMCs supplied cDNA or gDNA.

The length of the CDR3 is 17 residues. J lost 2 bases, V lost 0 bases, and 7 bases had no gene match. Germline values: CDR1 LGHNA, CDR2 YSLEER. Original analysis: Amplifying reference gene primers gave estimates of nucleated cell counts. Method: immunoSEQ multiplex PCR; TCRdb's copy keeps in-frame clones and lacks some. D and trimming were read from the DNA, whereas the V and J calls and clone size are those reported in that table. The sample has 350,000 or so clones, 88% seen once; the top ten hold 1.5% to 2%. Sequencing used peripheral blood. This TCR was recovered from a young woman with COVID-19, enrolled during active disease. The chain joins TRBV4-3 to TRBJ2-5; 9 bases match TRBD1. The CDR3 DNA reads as TGCGCCAGCAGCCAAGATCATTCCGGGACAGGGCAAGAGACCCAGTACTTC. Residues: CASSQDHSGTGQETQYF.